This TCR beta chain was sequenced in a study of cytomegalovirus exposure and HLA in healthy donors. Trimming at V came to 4 bases and at J to 1 base, leaving 14 bases not matched to a gene. The CDR3 is 20 residues long. Germline CDR1 is SGHDN and CDR2 is FVKESK. Study-wide findings and caveats: Usually a TCR sequence was rare, but some public TCRs were found in many donors. As confirmed in vitro, three CMV-associated chains were specific for CMV antigens.

Note on this clone: The antigen is unknown.

The PCR was carried out with 60 Vbeta primers and 13 Jbeta primers. Sequencing used immunoSEQ multiplex PCR; TCRdb keeps in-frame clones, though not all of them. This sample yields about 110,000 clones, of which 79% are seen a single time; about 6.8% belongs to the top ten. This TCR was sampled from a man aged 25 to 40 in good health and CMV-seropositive. The sample comprised PBMCs. The chain combines TRBV14 with TRBJ2-3; 13 bases match TRBD2. CDR3 protein: CASSPLGRTSGGRGTDTQYF. In DNA form, the CDR3 reads TGTGCCAGCAGCCCATTAGGTAGGACTAGCGGGGGTCGTGGCACAGATACGCAGTATTTT.